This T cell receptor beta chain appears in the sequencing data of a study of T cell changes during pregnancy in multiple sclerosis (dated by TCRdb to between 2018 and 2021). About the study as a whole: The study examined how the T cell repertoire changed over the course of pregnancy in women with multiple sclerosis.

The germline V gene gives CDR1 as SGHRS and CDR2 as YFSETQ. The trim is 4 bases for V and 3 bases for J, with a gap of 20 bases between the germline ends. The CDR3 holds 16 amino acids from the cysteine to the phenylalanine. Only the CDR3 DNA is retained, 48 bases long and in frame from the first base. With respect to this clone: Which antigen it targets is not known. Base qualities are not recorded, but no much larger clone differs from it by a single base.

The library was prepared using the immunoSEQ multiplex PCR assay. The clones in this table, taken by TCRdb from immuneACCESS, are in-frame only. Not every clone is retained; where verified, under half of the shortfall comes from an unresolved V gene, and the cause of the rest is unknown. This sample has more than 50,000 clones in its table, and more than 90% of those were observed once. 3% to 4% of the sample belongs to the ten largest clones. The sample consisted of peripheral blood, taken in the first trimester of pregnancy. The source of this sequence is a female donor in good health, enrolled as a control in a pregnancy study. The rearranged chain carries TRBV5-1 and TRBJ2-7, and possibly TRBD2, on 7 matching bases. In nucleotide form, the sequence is TGCGCCAGCAGCCCGCCCTCGGGGGGCGCTCACTACGAGCAGTACTTC. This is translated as CASSPPSGGAHYEQYF.